The 14 T cell receptor beta chains below come from one sample, sequenced in a study of graft-versus-host responses after intestinal transplantation. Profiling relied on immunoSEQ multiplex PCR, and the TCRdb table lists in-frame clones only, not all of them. The sample lists about 38,000 clones; around four fifths were seen once. The source was PBMCs, collected 1070 days after transplant. Receptors originate from a human patient who received an intestinal transplant, so some T cells may come from the graft donor.

V is TRBV2 and J is TRBJ2-1; D is undetermined. Per the germline V gene, CDR1 is SNHLY and CDR2 is FYNNEI. The V end was cut by 7 bases, the J end by 0 bases, with 13 bases between. The CDR3 runs 15 residues. The CDR3 DNA follows: TGTGCCAGCATGAAACGGTTGAGCTCCTACAATGAGCAGTTCTTC. It translates to CASMKRLSSYNEQFF. The entire variable domain, with the rest obtained from reference TRBV2 and TRBJ2-1, is as follows: EPEVTQTPSHQVTQMGQEVILRCVPISNHLYFYWYRQILGQKVEFLVSFYNNEISEKSEIFDDQFSVERPDGSNFTLKIRSTKLEDSAMYFCASMKRLSSYNEQFFGPGTRLTVL.

The chain carries TRBV5-1 and TRBJ2-1, with 8 nucleotides matching TRBD1. With V trimmed by 4 bases and J by 2 bases, 5 bases remained unmatched. The CDR3 sequence is 15 residues long. The germline V gene has CDR1 SGHRS and CDR2 YFSETQ. The CDR3 spells CASSTGTGAYNEQFF. The CDR3 nucleotides are TGCGCCAGCAGCACCGGGACAGGAGCCTACAATGAGCAGTTCTTC.

This clone is labeled medium-sized (0.01 to 0.1%). This chain connects TRBV15 to TRBJ2-7; possibly TRBD2 for D (5 bases). Germline V gene sequence: CDR1 LNHNV, CDR2 YYDKDF (reference sequence). This CDR3 spans 15 amino acids. V gave up 5 bases and J gave up 5 bases, with 19 bases separating them. The CDR3 sequence: CATSLMVAGVHEQYF. The CDR3 DNA follows: TGTGCCACCAGCCTAATGGTGGCGGGCGTCCACGAGCAGTACTTC. The complete variable domain, with remaining parts taken from reference TRBV15 and TRBJ2-7, reads DAMVIQNPRYQVTQFGKPVTLSCSQTLNHNVMYWYQQKSSQAPKLLFHYYDKDFNNEADTPDNFQSRRPNTSFCFLDIRSPGLGDTAMYLCATSLMVAGVHEQYFGPGTRLTVT.

V and J are TRBV5-5 and TRBJ2-7; weak D call: TRBD1 (6 bases). This CDR3 spans 15 amino acids. V was pared by 0 bases and J by 2 bases, with 12 bases between. CDR1 is SGHKS and CDR2 is YYEKEE in the germline V gene (reference sequence). The CDR3 nucleotides read TGTGCCAGCAGCTTGGGGGACACTAAAACCTACGAGCAGTACTTC. It is translated as CASSLGDTKTYEQYF.

The chain joins TRBV2 to TRBJ2-5, with 9 positions matching TRBD1. This CDR3 has 15 amino acids. Looked up from germline, CDR1 is SNHLY and CDR2 is FYNNEI. The V and J ends lost 4 bases and 3 bases, in that order; junction bases with no gene match: 6. CDR3 nucleotides: TGTGCCAGCAGTGCCTACGGGACAGGGAAAGAGACCCAGTACTTC. Residues: CASSAYGTGKETQYF.

The chain joins TRBV6-4 to TRBJ2-4; D may be TRBD1 or TRBD2 (5 bases each). Per germline, CDR1 MRHNA and CDR2 SNTAGT. This CDR3 contains 13 residues. The V and J ends lost 5 bases and 8 bases respectively, with 13 bases between them. CDR3 nucleotides: TGTGCCAGCAGTACGGGGCCCCAAGACATTCAGTACTTC. Encoded protein: CASSTGPQDIQYF.

The V call is TRBV6-6, the J call TRBJ2-7; 14 nucleotides align to TRBD2. V shed 5 bases, J shed 4 bases, and the junction held 4 bases outside the gene matches. The CDR3 consists of 15 residues. CDR1 is MNHNY, CDR2 SVGAGI, per germline (reference sequence). The CDR3 DNA reads as TGTGCCAGCAGTCCGGGACTAGCGGGAGTATACGAGCAGTACTTC. Amino acid sequence: CASSPGLAGVYEQYF.

This chain uses TRBV5-1 with TRBJ2-3, with 11 positions matching TRBD2. V lost 0 bases, J lost 1 base, and 7 bases stayed unmatched. This CDR3 comprises 18 residues. CDR1 is SGHRS, CDR2 YFSETQ, per germline. The CDR3 is CASSLGSSGGPRTDTQYF. The DNA for the CDR3 is TGCGCCAGCAGCTTGGGGTCTAGCGGGGGGCCACGCACAGATACGCAGTATTTT.

The chain is built from TRBV7-9 and TRBJ1-1; possible D gene TRBD1, 6 bases. The germline V gene encodes CDR1 SEHNR and CDR2 FQNEAQ (reference sequence). CDR3 size: 14 residues. V lost 7 bases and J 0 bases, leaving 12 bases between the germline ends. CDR3 nucleotides: TGTGCCAGCACCCAGGGGAACATGAACACTGAAGCTTTCTTT. Protein sequence: CASTQGNMNTEAFF.

The chain combines TRBV12-5 with TRBJ2-3; the D is unclear. CDR3 size: 11 residues. Germline V gene sequence: CDR1 LGHNT, CDR2 FRNRAP. V dropped 2 bases and J dropped 4 bases, with 1 base sitting between them. The chain's CDR3 is CASGLSDTQYF. The CDR3 nucleotides are TGTGCTAGTGGTTTGTCAGATACGCAGTATTTT.

The chain combines TRBV6-5 with TRBJ1-1; 7 nucleotides match TRBD1. Germline V gene sequence: CDR1 MNHEY, CDR2 SVGAGI. This CDR3 region has 15 residues. The V segment lost 6 bases and the J segment 6 bases; nucleotides outside the gene matches: 13. The CDR3 bases are TGTGCCAGCAGGGTTCAGGGGGGACCTTGGGCTGAAGCTTTCTTT. Translating gives CASRVQGGPWAEAFF.

The rearrangement uses TRBV5-1 and TRBJ1-2; no clear D. Germline V CDR1 and CDR2: SGHRS, YFSETQ. There are 15 residues in the CDR3. Trimming pared 4 bases from V and 0 bases from J, leaving 13 bases between. The CDR3 DNA follows: TGCGCCAGCAGCCTGACCCTAACGGCTAACTATGGCTACACCTTC. Amino acid sequence: CASSLTLTANYGYTF.

This clone has just a few counts. V and J are TRBV19 and TRBJ1-1; no clear D. Germline V gives CDR1 LNHDA, CDR2 SQIVND (reference sequence). The CDR3 has 14 amino acids. The V end was cut by 8 bases, the J end by 6 bases, with 19 bases between. The CDR3 is CASHARQVLAEAFF. CDR3 nucleotides: TGTGCCAGTCACGCCAGGCAGGTATTGGCTGAAGCTTTCTTT.

J is TRBJ2-5 and V is TRBV11-1, with 7 bases lining up with TRBD2. J lost 3 bases, V lost 0 bases, and 4 bases had no gene match. This CDR3 contains 15 residues. Germline CDR1 SGHAT, CDR2 FQDESV (reference sequence). This CDR3 is CASSLAGTNKETQYF. The CDR3 DNA is TGTGCCAGCAGCTTAGCGGGGACTAACAAAGAGACCCAGTACTTC.